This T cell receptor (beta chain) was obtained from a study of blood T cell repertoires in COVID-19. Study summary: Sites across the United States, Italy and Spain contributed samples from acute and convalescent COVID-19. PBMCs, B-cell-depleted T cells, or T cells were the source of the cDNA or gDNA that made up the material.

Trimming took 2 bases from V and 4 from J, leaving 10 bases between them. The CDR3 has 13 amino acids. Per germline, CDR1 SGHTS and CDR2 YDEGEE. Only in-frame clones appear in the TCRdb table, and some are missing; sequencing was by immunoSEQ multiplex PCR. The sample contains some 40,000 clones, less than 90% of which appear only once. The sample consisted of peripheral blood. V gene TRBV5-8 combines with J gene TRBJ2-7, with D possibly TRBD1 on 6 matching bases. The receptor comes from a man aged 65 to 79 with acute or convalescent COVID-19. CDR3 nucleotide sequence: TGTGCCAGCAGCTTTCAGGGGTTATACGAGCAGTACTTC. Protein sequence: CASSFQGLYEQYF.